This TCR beta chain stems from a study of PD-L1 blockade in urothelial cancer. The repertoire was sequenced with immunoSEQ multiplex PCR; TCRdb's copy has only in-frame clones and lacks some. The table has roughly 90,000 clones, more than 85% seen once. This clone was detected a few times. This receptor was identified in a man between 60 and 70 years old with urothelial cancer. Source: PBMCs, taken around atezolizumab (anti-PD-L1) treatment.

CDR3 protein: CASKISVTNYGYTF. CDR3 sequence (DNA): TGTGCCAGTAAGATCTCGGTCACTAACTATGGCTACACCTTC. The chain recombines TRBV19 with TRBJ1-2; D gene unclear. The CDR3 extends over 14 amino acids. Germline CDR1 LNHDA, CDR2 SQIVND (reference sequence). Trimming cost V 7 bases and J 0 bases, with 12 bases left between them.